A selection of T cell receptor beta chains follows, all from one sample in a study of cytomegalovirus exposure and HLA in healthy donors. Assay used: immunoSEQ multiplex PCR; TCRdb lists only in-frame clones, some missing. The sample records roughly 140,000 clones, 9.4% being singletons. The source material was PBMCs. Receptor source: a male donor in good health and CMV-seronegative. Both conserved end residues are part of each CDR3. A D gene is named only where the DNA matches it firmly. Clone sizes are given selectively: once, few, many, or a class where the clone is expanded.

size: -
J: TRBJ1-6
D: -
V: TRBV19
CDR3: CASTPTVGRPLHF
DNA: TGTGCCAGTACTCCTACCGTGGGGCGGCCCTTACACTTT

size: few
J: TRBJ2-1
D: TRBD2
V: TRBV7-2
CDR3: CASSRTSGGLYNEQFF
DNA: TGTGCCAGCAGCCGGACTAGCGGGGGGCTTTACAATGAGCAGTTCTTC

size: few
J: TRBJ2-6
D: -
V: TRBV28
CDR3: CASTAGTSGANVLTF
DNA: TGTGCCAGCACCGCCGGGACATCCGGGGCCAACGTCCTGACTTTC

size: -
J: TRBJ2-5
D: -
V: TRBV7-3
CDR3: CASSLDSHQETQYF
DNA: TGTGCCAGCAGCTTAGATAGTCACCAAGAGACCCAGTACTTC

size: -
J: TRBJ1-5
D: -
V: TRBV27
CDR3: CASSSERSRGGYQPQHF
DNA: TGTGCCAGCAGTTCCGAACGGTCCCGAGGAGGGTATCAGCCCCAGCATTTT

size: few
J: TRBJ2-7
D: -
V: TRBV4-3
CDR3: CASSQESPGYEQYF
DNA: TGCGCCAGCAGCCAAGAGTCTCCGGGCTACGAGCAGTACTTC

size: -
J: TRBJ2-2
D: TRBD1
V: TRBV7-3
CDR3: CASSLGQGYSGELFF
DNA: TGTGCCAGCAGCTTGGGACAGGGCTATTCCGGGGAGCTGTTTTTT

size: few
J: TRBJ2-7
D: -
V: TRBV7-9
CDR3: CASSFGRSSSYEQYF
DNA: TGTGCCAGCAGCTTCGGCAGGTCATCCTCCTACGAGCAGTACTTC

size: few
J: TRBJ2-2
D: -
V: TRBV30
CDR3: CAWTGGTGELFF
DNA: TGTGCCTGGACAGGGGGGACCGGGGAGCTGTTTTTT

size: few
J: TRBJ2-7
D: -
V: TRBV6-6
CDR3: CASSYSYGQMTYEQYF
DNA: TGTGCCAGCAGTTACTCCTACGGACAGATGACCTACGAGCAGTACTTC

size: -
J: TRBJ1-1
D: TRBD1
V: TRBV29-1
CDR3: CSVRTGGEAFF
DNA: TGCAGCGTCCGGACAGGAGGTGAAGCTTTCTTT

size: -
J: TRBJ1-1
D: -
V: TRBV7-9
CDR3: CASSFVRVNTEAFF
DNA: TGTGCCAGCAGCTTCGTCAGGGTGAACACTGAAGCTTTCTTT

size: -
J: TRBJ2-6
D: TRBD2
V: TRBV27
CDR3: CASSLSGRAGANVLTF
DNA: TGTGCCAGCAGTTTATCGGGGAGGGCTGGGGCCAACGTCCTGACTTTC

size: -
J: TRBJ2-7
D: TRBD1
V: TRBV19
CDR3: CASSIDPRTGGDEQYF
DNA: TGTGCCAGTAGTATAGATCCCCGGACAGGGGGAGACGAGCAGTACTTC

size: few
J: TRBJ2-2
D: -
V: TRBV6-5
CDR3: CASSYVQGRLAGELFF
DNA: TGTGCCAGCAGTTACGTGCAGGGAAGATTAGCCGGGGAGCTGTTTTTT

size: -
J: TRBJ1-4
D: -
V: TRBV6-1
CDR3: CASSEQVGRATNEKLFF
DNA: TGTGCCAGCAGTGAACAGGTTGGGAGGGCAACTAATGAAAAACTGTTTTTT

size: few
J: TRBJ1-6
D: -
V: TRBV28
CDR3: CASLVAGPRNSPLHF
DNA: TGTGCCAGCCTTGTCGCGGGCCCTCGAAATTCACCCCTCCACTTT

size: few
J: TRBJ2-7
D: TRBD1
V: TRBV28
CDR3: CASSSSGQANYEQYF
DNA: TGTGCCAGCAGTTCCTCGGGACAGGCGAACTACGAGCAGTACTTC

size: -
J: TRBJ2-3
D: -
V: TRBV9
CDR3: CASSVDWRAQGTDTQYF
DNA: TGTGCCAGCAGCGTAGATTGGAGGGCCCAGGGCACAGATACGCAGTATTTT

size: -
J: TRBJ2-1
D: TRBD2
V: TRBV2
CDR3: CASNLLAGDGVEQFF
DNA: TGTGCCAGCAACCTACTAGCGGGAGACGGGGTCGAGCAGTTCTTC

size: few
J: TRBJ2-7
D: -
V: TRBV6-1
CDR3: CASSPDRSSYEQYF
DNA: TGTGCCAGCAGTCCAGACAGGAGCTCCTACGAGCAGTACTTC

size: few
J: TRBJ1-3
D: -
V: TRBV4-1
CDR3: CASSQEPRPPGNTIYF
DNA: TGCGCCAGCAGCCAAGAGCCCAGGCCCCCCGGAAACACCATATATTTT

size: few
J: TRBJ1-1
D: -
V: TRBV6-1
CDR3: CASRNSGGTEAFF
DNA: TGTGCCAGCAGGAACTCAGGAGGCACTGAAGCTTTCTTT

size: few
J: TRBJ2-1
D: TRBD1
V: TRBV5-4
CDR3: CASSLLGQGGDEQFF
DNA: TGTGCCAGCAGCTTGCTGGGACAGGGGGGAGATGAGCAGTTCTTC

size: few
J: TRBJ2-5
D: TRBD2
V: TRBV4-3
CDR3: CASSQDRTSGSQETQYF
DNA: TGCGCCAGCAGCCAAGATCGGACTAGCGGGTCCCAAGAGACCCAGTACTTC

size: -
J: TRBJ1-3
D: -
V: TRBV13
CDR3: CASSLGPGQNTIYF
DNA: TGTGCCAGCAGCTTAGGCCCAGGGCAGAACACCATATATTTT

size: -
J: TRBJ1-6
D: TRBD1
V: TRBV4-2
CDR3: CASSQARGQDNSPLHF
DNA: TGTGCCAGCAGCCAAGCTCGGGGACAGGATAATTCACCCCTCCACTTT

size: few
J: TRBJ2-6
D: TRBD1
V: TRBV28
CDR3: CASLGTGPRSGANVLTF
DNA: TGTGCCAGCTTGGGGACAGGCCCCCGATCTGGGGCCAACGTCCTGACTTTC

size: few
J: TRBJ2-3
D: -
V: TRBV28
CDR3: CASSLAENTDTQYF
DNA: TGTGCCAGCAGTTTAGCGGAGAACACAGATACGCAGTATTTT

size: few
J: TRBJ1-1
D: TRBD1
V: TRBV18
CDR3: CASSPAQGGVGNTEAFF
DNA: TGTGCCAGCTCACCAGCGCAGGGGGGCGTCGGAAACACTGAAGCTTTCTTT

size: -
J: TRBJ1-4
D: -
V: TRBV2
CDR3: CASSVELEKLFF
DNA: TGTGCCAGCAGTGTTGAACTAGAAAAACTGTTTTTT

size: few
J: TRBJ1-2
D: -
V: TRBV4-3
CDR3: CASSQDSGQSGYGYTF
DNA: TGCGCCAGCAGCCAAGATTCAGGACAGTCGGGCTATGGCTACACCTTC

size: few
J: TRBJ2-3
D: TRBD2
V: TRBV6-5
CDR3: CASSYSSGSSTDTQYF
DNA: TGTGCCAGCAGTTATTCTAGCGGGTCTAGCACAGATACGCAGTATTTT

size: few
J: TRBJ2-4
D: -
V: TRBV6-4
CDR3: CASSDPRRQVKNIQYF
DNA: TGTGCCAGCAGTGACCCCAGGCGACAGGTCAAAAACATTCAGTACTTC

size: -
J: TRBJ2-7
D: TRBD1
V: TRBV5-1
CDR3: CASSLATGTGIGHEQYF
DNA: TGCGCCAGCAGCTTGGCTACAGGGACAGGTATCGGTCACGAGCAGTACTTC

size: -
J: TRBJ2-2
D: TRBD1
V: TRBV28
CDR3: CASSYHLRGRMNTGELFF
DNA: TGTGCCAGCAGTTACCACCTGAGGGGGCGCATGAACACCGGGGAGCTGTTTTTT

size: -
J: TRBJ2-7
D: -
V: TRBV5-8
CDR3: CASTLPGEGWGYEQYF
DNA: TGTGCCAGCACGCTTCCGGGTGAGGGATGGGGATACGAGCAGTACTTC

size: -
J: TRBJ2-7
D: TRBD1
V: TRBV12-5
CDR3: CASGLTHRGYEQYF
DNA: TGTGCTAGTGGTTTGACTCACAGGGGCTACGAGCAGTACTTC

size: few
J: TRBJ2-1
D: -
V: TRBV4-3
CDR3: CASSQTDSSYNEQFF
DNA: TGCGCCAGCAGCCAAACAGATAGCTCCTACAATGAGCAGTTCTTC

size: -
J: TRBJ1-1
D: -
V: TRBV10-3
CDR3: CAIMGSLNTEAFF
DNA: TGTGCCATCATGGGCAGCTTGAACACTGAAGCTTTCTTT

size: -
J: TRBJ1-5
D: -
V: TRBV6-6
CDR3: CASSQQPQHF
DNA: TGTGCAAGCAGTCAGCAGCCCCAGCATTTT

size: few
J: TRBJ2-7
D: -
V: TRBV4-3
CDR3: CASSQAWSTGNYEQYF
DNA: TGCGCCAGCAGCCAAGCTTGGAGCACTGGTAACTACGAGCAGTACTTC

size: -
J: TRBJ1-2
D: -
V: TRBV10-2
CDR3: CASSAGQGTYGYTF
DNA: TGCGCCAGCAGTGCGGGTCAGGGGACCTATGGCTACACCTTC

size: -
J: TRBJ1-1
D: -
V: TRBV13
CDR3: CASSSSPGVNTEAFF
DNA: TGTGCCAGCAGCTCGTCTCCAGGGGTGAACACTGAAGCTTTCTTT

size: few
J: TRBJ2-3
D: -
V: TRBV7-2
CDR3: CASKGGPSTDTQYF
DNA: TGTGCCAGCAAGGGAGGCCCTAGCACAGATACGCAGTATTTT

size: -
J: TRBJ2-1
D: -
V: TRBV4-1
CDR3: CASSPILRGPGLDEQFF
DNA: TGCGCCAGCAGCCCCATTTTGCGGGGCCCCGGGCTGGATGAGCAGTTCTTC

size: few
J: TRBJ1-6
D: -
V: TRBV5-1
CDR3: CASSLTLYNSPLHF
DNA: TGCGCCAGTTCCCTGACACTGTATAATTCACCCCTCCACTTT

size: few
J: TRBJ1-5
D: -
V: TRBV19
CDR3: CASSITEYSNQPQHF
DNA: TGTGCCAGTAGTATAACAGAGTATAGCAATCAGCCCCAGCATTTT

size: -
J: TRBJ1-4
D: -
V: TRBV7-2
CDR3: CASSLVRGYEKLFF
DNA: TGTGCCAGCAGCTTAGTAAGGGGGTATGAAAAACTGTTTTTT

size: few
J: TRBJ2-6
D: TRBD1
V: TRBV7-9
CDR3: CASSFPGQGVVGANVLTF
DNA: TGTGCCAGCAGCTTTCCGGGACAGGGGGTTGTTGGGGCCAACGTCCTGACTTTC

size: -
J: TRBJ2-2
D: -
V: TRBV5-1
CDR3: CASNFVGDTGELFF
DNA: TGCGCCAGCAACTTCGTAGGGGACACCGGGGAGCTGTTTTTT

size: few
J: TRBJ2-3
D: -
V: TRBV7-9
CDR3: CASSLAAAGSTDTQYF
DNA: TGTGCCAGCAGCTTAGCGGCGGCAGGGAGCACAGATACGCAGTATTTT

size: -
J: TRBJ2-4
D: TRBD2
V: TRBV6-1
CDR3: CASSESEGLAADF
DNA: TGTGCCAGCAGTGAATCTGAGGGACTAGCGGCCGACTTC